The TCR beta chain under discussion was sequenced for a study of cytomegalovirus exposure and HLA in healthy donors. Both 60 Vbeta primers and 13 Jbeta primers went into the PCR. Sequencing used immunoSEQ multiplex PCR; TCRdb keeps in-frame clones, though not all of them. The sample holds under 200,000 clones, 75% seen once. The V gene lost 4 bases and the J gene lost 5 bases, with 15 bases spanning the gap. Germline V CDR1 and CDR2: SGHRS, YFSETQ. The CDR3 spans 14 residues. The donors (healthy individuals) were bone marrow donors. The chain is built from TRBV5-1 and TRBJ1-1; D not certain. The sample comprised PBMCs. This sequence originates from a woman aged 50 to 60 in good health and CMV-seropositive. The chain's CDR3 is CASSPGAVMTEAFF. The CDR3 DNA is TGCGCCAGCAGCCCGGGTGCGGTGATGACTGAAGCTTTCTTT.